Each of the 4 T cell receptor beta chains below was sequenced from the same sample in a study of cytomegalovirus exposure and HLA in healthy donors. Assay: immunoSEQ multiplex PCR; the TCRdb copy retains only in-frame clones and omits some. Here the sample spans about 240,000 clones, around nine tenths being singletons. Source material: PBMCs. These receptors were collected from a man younger than 30 in good health and CMV-seronegative.

The V and J genes are TRBV7-2 and TRBJ1-5, with D tentatively TRBD1 (5 bases). Germline CDR1 is SGHTA and CDR2 is FQGNSA. V shed 2 bases and J shed 5 bases, with 13 bases lying between them. The CDR3 runs 15 residues. The CDR3 DNA reads as TGTGCCAGCAGCTTATATCAGGGTCCCGATCAGCCCCAGCATTTT. Its protein is CASSLYQGPDQPQHF. Based on the CDR3 plus reference TRBV7-2 and TRBJ1-5, the full variable domain is GAGVSQSPSNKVTEKGKDVELRCDPISGHTALYWYRQSLGQGLEFLIYFQGNSAPDKSGLPSDRFSAERTGGSVSTLTIQRTQQEDSAVYLCASSLYQGPDQPQHFGDGTRLSIL.

The CDR3, as DNA: TGTGCCAGCCTCCGTAGGGCTAGCGGGAGATATGAGCAGTTCTTC. Translation gives CASLRRASGRYEQFF. The chain links TRBV5-6 to TRBJ2-1; 10 bases are a match to TRBD2. Germline lookup yields CDR1 SGHDT and CDR2 YYEEEE. The CDR3 is made up of 15 amino acids. V lost 7 bases to trimming and J lost 8 bases; unmatched junction nucleotides: 12. Drawing the rest from reference TRBV5-6 and TRBJ2-1, the complete variable domain is DAGVTQSPTHLIKTRGQQVTLRCSPKSGHDTVSWYQQALGQGPQFIFQYYEEEERQRGNFPDRFSGHQFPNYSSELNVNALLLGDSALYLCASLRRASGRYEQFFGPGTRLTVL.

The chain uses TRBV9 and TRBJ1-4, with D perhaps matching TRBD1 (5 bases). V lost 0 bases, J lost 8 bases, and 11 bases lay in between. Germline assignment: CDR1 SGDLS and CDR2 YYNGEE. This CDR3 has 14 amino acids. The CDR3 loop is CASSVGQGEEKLFF. The CDR3 DNA follows: TGTGCCAGCAGCGTAGGGCAGGGTGAAGAAAAACTGTTTTTT.

The V and J genes are TRBV29-1 and TRBJ2-7, with TRBD2 matching over 12 bases. The CDR3 consists of 19 residues. J gave up 3 bases and V 3 bases, and 18 bases lay outside the gene matches. CDR1 and CDR2 (germline): SQVTM, ANQGSEA. For the CDR3, the DNA is TGCAGCGTTGAGGGGCGGGGGGCGCCGGGGACTAGCGGGTTCTACGAGCAGTACTTC. Protein: CSVEGRGAPGTSGFYEQYF.